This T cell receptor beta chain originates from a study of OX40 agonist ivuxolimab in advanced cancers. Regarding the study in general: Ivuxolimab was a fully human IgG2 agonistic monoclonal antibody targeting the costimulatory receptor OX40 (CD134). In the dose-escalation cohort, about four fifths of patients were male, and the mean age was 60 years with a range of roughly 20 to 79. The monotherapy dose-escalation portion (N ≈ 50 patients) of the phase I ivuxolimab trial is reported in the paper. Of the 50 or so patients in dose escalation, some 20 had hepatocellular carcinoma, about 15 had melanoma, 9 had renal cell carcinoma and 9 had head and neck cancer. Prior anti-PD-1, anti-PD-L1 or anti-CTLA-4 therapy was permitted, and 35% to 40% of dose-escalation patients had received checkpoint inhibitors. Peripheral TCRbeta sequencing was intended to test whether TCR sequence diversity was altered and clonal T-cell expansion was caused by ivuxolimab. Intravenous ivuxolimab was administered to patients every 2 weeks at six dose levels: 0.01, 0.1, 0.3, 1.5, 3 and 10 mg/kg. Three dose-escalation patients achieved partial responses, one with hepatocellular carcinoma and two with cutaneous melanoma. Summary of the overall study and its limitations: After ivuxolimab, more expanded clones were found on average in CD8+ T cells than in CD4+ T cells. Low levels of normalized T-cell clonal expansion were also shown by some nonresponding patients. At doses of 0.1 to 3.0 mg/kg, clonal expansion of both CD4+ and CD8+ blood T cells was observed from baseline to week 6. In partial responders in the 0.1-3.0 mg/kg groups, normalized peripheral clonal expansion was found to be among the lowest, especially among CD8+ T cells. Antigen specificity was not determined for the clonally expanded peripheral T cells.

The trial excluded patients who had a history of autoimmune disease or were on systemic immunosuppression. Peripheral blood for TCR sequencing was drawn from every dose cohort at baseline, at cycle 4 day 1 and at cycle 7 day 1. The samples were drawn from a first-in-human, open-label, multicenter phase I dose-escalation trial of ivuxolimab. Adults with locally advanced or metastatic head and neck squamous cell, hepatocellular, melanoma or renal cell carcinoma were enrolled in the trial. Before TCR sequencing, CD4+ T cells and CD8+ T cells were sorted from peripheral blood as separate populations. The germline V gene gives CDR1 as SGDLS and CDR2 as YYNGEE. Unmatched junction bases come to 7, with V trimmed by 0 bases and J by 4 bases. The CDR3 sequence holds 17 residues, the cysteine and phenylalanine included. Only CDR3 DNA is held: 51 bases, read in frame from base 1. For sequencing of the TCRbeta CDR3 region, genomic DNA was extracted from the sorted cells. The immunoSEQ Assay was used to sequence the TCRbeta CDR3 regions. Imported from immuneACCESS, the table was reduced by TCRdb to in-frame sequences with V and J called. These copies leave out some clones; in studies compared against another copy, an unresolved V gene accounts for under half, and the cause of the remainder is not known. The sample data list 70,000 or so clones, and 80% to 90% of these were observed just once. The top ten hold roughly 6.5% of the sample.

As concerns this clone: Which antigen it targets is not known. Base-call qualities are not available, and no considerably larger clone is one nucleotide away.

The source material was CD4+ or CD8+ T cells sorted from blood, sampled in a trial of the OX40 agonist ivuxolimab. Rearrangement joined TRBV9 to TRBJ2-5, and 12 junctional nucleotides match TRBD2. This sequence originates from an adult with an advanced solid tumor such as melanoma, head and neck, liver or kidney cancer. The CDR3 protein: CASSVGLAGGPVETQYF. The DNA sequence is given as TGTGCCAGCAGCGTAGGTCTAGCGGGGGGGCCTGTAGAGACCCAGTACTTC.